This TCR beta chain was sequenced for a study of monozygotic twins with inflammatory bowel disease. Germline loops: CDR1 SGDLS, CDR2 YYNGEE. This CDR3 has 14 residues. TCRdb reworked the 5' RACE reads into one entry per CDR3 protein, no DNA. The sample has about 380,000 distinct CDR3 sequences; the top ten hold around 2.6%. Sequencing input: blood. This receptor was identified in a human donor with ulcerative colitis or Crohn's disease, or a healthy co-twin of an affected twin (not recorded which). This rearrangement joins TRBV9 to TRBJ1-1; TCRdb proposes TRBD1, but this gene call is untestable without DNA. CDR3 sequence reads: CASSVGGPDTEAFF.